This entry features one T cell receptor (beta chain) sequence. This clone was seen once. What antigen it recognizes has not been identified. No per-base quality is available; no much larger clone lies one base away. Germline trimming: 3 bases from V, 8 bases from J; junction bases outside gene matches: 8. The germline V gene gives CDR1 as MDHEN and CDR2 as SYDVKM. Measured from the cysteine to the phenylalanine, the CDR3 is 15 residues long. Of the read, only the CDR3 DNA is kept; its 45 bases are in frame from base 1. This sample was included in a study of T cell repertoires and HLA-DP antigens (dated by TCRdb to 2017 to 2018). Study-level background: Using HeLa cells transduced to present allogeneic HLA-DP, the study set up an in vitro model of CD4+ T cell alloreactivity. Compared with self, one alloantigen differed at one amino acid in the peptide-binding groove and the other differed at under 13, modelling structurally similar versus dissimilar alloantigens. The average DNA input was roughly 0.2 ug for sorted CD137+CD4+ samples versus 900 to 1,500 ng for pre-culture CD4+ samples. The three donors were two male and one female, with ages ranging from the 18-to-29 to the 60-to-69 age band. Results the study describes overall, beyond this receptor: Average cumulative frequency of clones undetected before culture was less than 40% against one allele and approximately 53% against the other. The naive and memory CD4+ repertoires were not analysed as separate populations. Clonality of sorted CD137+ cells was similar against both alloantigens (roughly 0.4) and much higher than in pre-culture samples (about 0.04). Limitations were identified as the inclusion of only a few donors, the use of a non-physiological HeLa antigen-presenting system, and the use of total CD4+ responder cells.

Magnetic bead negative selection was used to isolate untouched CD4+ T cells from Ficoll-separated PBMC, with an average purity of approximately 98%. Magnetic beads were used to isolate untouched CD4+ T cells from Ficoll-separated PBMC, giving about 97.7% purity with negligible CD8+ contamination. Peripheral blood mononuclear cells came from the buffy coats of a few healthy blood donors, who served as the study's donors. All three donors were CMV seronegative. The DNeasy Blood & Tissue Kit was used for extraction of genomic DNA. For each subject, genomic DNA from sorted CD137+CD4+ cells and from pre-culture CD4+ baseline samples underwent TCRB sequencing. TCRB CDR3 regions were amplified with the immunoSEQ multiplex PCR using forward primers for 54 TRBV segments and reverse primers for 13 TRBJ segments. Pre-culture CD4+ samples were sequenced at deep resolution, targeting under 250,000 T cell genomes. Sequencing of the amplicons was done on an Illumina HiSeq System, giving 87 bp reads that spanned the CDR3. The original pipeline was this. PCR and sequencing errors in the reads were corrected, and CDR3 regions were defined by aligning to IMGT reference sequences. Synthetic template pools were used to estimate counts of templates and unique rearrangements. Clonality was computed as 1 minus Pielou's evenness. Richness was estimated with the Daley-Smith estimator. Morisita's index was used to measure repertoire overlap. Clones found in cultured samples but undetected in the pre-culture repertoire of the corresponding donor were defined as low-abundance clones. The clones in this table, taken by TCRdb from immuneACCESS, are in-frame only. Not every clone is retained; where verified, under half of the shortfall comes from an unresolved V gene, and the cause of the rest is unknown. That table is the source of V, J and clone size, and D and trimming were worked out from the DNA. This sample lists roughly 73,000 clones; about 82% were detected once. Approximately 1.4% of the sample rests with the top ten.

The chain joins TRBV28 to TRBJ2-3; 10 bases in the junction line up with TRBD1. The sample taken for sequencing was CD4+ T cells from PBMCs. The TCR was taken from a man aged 60 to 69 in good health and CMV-seronegative. The nucleotides are TGTGCCAGCAGTTTGGGGACAGGGGAGCAGGGTACGCAGTATTTT. Its protein product is CASSLGTGEQGTQYF.